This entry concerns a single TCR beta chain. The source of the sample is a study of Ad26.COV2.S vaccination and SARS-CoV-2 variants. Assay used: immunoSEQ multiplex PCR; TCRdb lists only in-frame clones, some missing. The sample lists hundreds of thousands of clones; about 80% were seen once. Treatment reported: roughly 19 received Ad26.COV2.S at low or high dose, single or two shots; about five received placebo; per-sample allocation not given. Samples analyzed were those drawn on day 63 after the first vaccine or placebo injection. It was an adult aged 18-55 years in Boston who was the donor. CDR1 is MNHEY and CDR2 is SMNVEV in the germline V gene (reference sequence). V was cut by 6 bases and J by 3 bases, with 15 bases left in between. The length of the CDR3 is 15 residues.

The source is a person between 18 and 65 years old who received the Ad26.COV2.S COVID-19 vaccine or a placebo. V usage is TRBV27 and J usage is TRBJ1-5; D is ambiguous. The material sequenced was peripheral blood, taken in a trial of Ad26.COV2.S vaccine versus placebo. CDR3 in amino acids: CASSPSTSLNQPQHF. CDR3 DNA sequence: TGTGCCAGCAGCCCATCGACCAGCCTCAATCAGCCCCAGCATTTT.